The 11 T cell receptor beta chains listed next were all sequenced from one sample in a study of human T cells and chemical hapten exposure. TCRdb reanalysed the RACE reads using MiXCR and keeps one entry per CDR3 protein. The data contain more than 300,000 distinct CDR3 sequences, more than 4.5% of them singletons. The time point: pre-sensitization, week 0. Treatment specified: therapeutic diphenylcyclopropenone sensitization with weekly scalp DPC. Sequenced material: whole blood, taken in connection with sensitization to the hapten diphenylcyclopropenone (DPC). Source of these receptors: a woman aged 45 to 65 with alopecia areata. Some clones in this sample may be carry-over from other donors' samples.

This clonotype was picked up a small number of times. The chain employs TRBV28 and TRBJ2-3; D unresolved. The CDR3 length is 12 residues. Per germline, CDR1 MDHEN and CDR2 SYDVKM. The V and J ends lost 8 bases and 2 bases respectively, with 8 bases between them. The CDR3 bases are TGTGCCAGCGGGAACCCCACAGATACGCAGTATTTT. Translated, it gives CASGNPTDTQYF.

This clonotype came up many times. The genes are TRBV4-1 and TRBJ2-1; D uncertain. Trimming pared 4 bases from V and 7 bases from J, leaving 11 bases between. The CDR3 spans 13 residues. Germline CDR1 and CDR2: MGHRA and YSYEKL. This CDR3 reads CASSLASLNEQFF. The DNA of the CDR3 is TGCGCCAGCAGCCTGGCCAGCCTGAATGAGCAGTTCTTC.

The table lists this clonotype with many counts. The chain's CDR3 is CASSNRDRQIPPYIYEQYF. CDR3 DNA sequence: TGTGCCAGCAGCAACCGGGACAGGCAAATTCCCCCCTATATCTACGAGCAGTACTTC. The J gene is TRBJ2-7, the V gene TRBV21-1; no check of the table's D call, TRBD1, against the DNA was made. TRBV21-1 is recorded as a pseudogene. CDR3 length equals 19 residues.

This clonotype has ten or more counts. This chain links TRBV3-1 with TRBJ2-5; tentatively, D is TRBD1 (6 bases). V was trimmed by 1 base and J by 0 bases, leaving 12 bases between them. The germline V gene encodes CDR1 LGHDT and CDR2 YNNKEL (reference sequence). This CDR3 has 16 amino acids. Here the CDR3 DNA reads TGTGCCAGCAGCCAAGCGACAGGCTGGTACCAAGAGACCCAGTACTTC. Translation: CASSQATGWYQETQYF.

Remarks on this clonotype: A much bigger clone sits one base away, suggesting this may be a read error. In DNA form, the CDR3 reads TGTGCCAGCAGGGGCGGCGGGGTATTCTTTGGCTACACCTTC. Its translation is CASRGGGVFFGYTF. The chain is built from TRBV27 and TRBJ1-2; D unclear. V lost 6 bases and J 7 bases, leaving 18 bases between the germline ends. Germline loops: CDR1 MNHEY, CDR2 SMNVEV (reference sequence). CDR3 length: 14 residues.

The chain couples TRBV2 to TRBJ1-5; D remains ambiguous. Germline CDR1 is SNHLY and CDR2 is FYNNEI. The CDR3 is 15 residues long. V lost 1 base to trimming and J lost 5 bases, with 12 bases between them. The CDR3 nucleotides are TGTGCCAGCAGTGAAGGGGTGGAAGGATATCAGCCCCAGCATTTT. This sequence encodes CASSEGVEGYQPQHF.

This clonotype was counted many times. The chain links TRBV12-5 to TRBJ2-1; D could derive from TRBD1 or TRBD2 (6 bases each). Trimming took 3 bases from V and 5 from J, leaving 11 bases between them. Germline V lookup: CDR1 LGHNT, CDR2 FRNRAP. CDR3 size: 14 residues. CDR3 region: CASGLGGYNNEQFF. The CDR3 nucleotides are TGTGCTAGTGGTTTAGGGGGGTACAACAATGAGCAGTTCTTC. Using reference TRBV12-5 and TRBJ2-1 for the parts outside the CDR3, the full variable domain is DARVTQTPRHKVTEMGQEVTMRCQPILGHNTVFWYRQTMMQGLELLAYFRNRAPLDDSGMPKDRFSAEMPDATLATLKIQPSEPRDSAVYFCASGLGGYNNEQFFGPGTRLTVL.

On this clonotype: A much larger clone differs from this one at a single base, so this may be a read error. The CDR3 reads CASSPTNTPLCYTF. The DNA of the CDR3 is TGTGCCAGCAGTCCGACGAACACGCCGTTATGCTACACCTTC. This rearrangement joins TRBV27 to TRBJ1-2, with unresolved D. V lost 5 bases, J lost 9 bases, and 19 bases lay in between. This CDR3 is 14 amino acids long. Germline V gene data show CDR1 as MNHEY and CDR2 as SMNVEV (reference sequence).

This clonotype was picked up a small number of times. The chain is built from TRBV27 and TRBJ1-5, with 7 bases aligning to TRBD1. The CDR3 length is 16 residues. Trimming at V came to 5 bases and at J to 6 bases, leaving 13 bases not matched to a gene. The germline V gene has CDR1 MNHEY and CDR2 SMNVEV (reference sequence). The CDR3 DNA reads as TGTGCCAGCAGTACAAAGGGAGGGGGCCTGGTTCAGCCCCAGCATTTT. As protein: CASSTKGGGLVQPQHF.

This clonotype turned up a few times. This chain connects TRBV7-9 to TRBJ2-6, with D perhaps TRBD2 (5 bases). Per the germline V gene, CDR1 is SEHNR and CDR2 is FQNEAQ (reference sequence). CDR3 size: 17 residues. Deletions cut 5 bases from V and 0 bases from J, with 14 bases between. CDR3 nucleotides: TGTGCCAGCAGCCCCCGGACTGTTCACTCTGGGGCCAACGTCCTGACTTTC. Its translation: CASSPRTVHSGANVLTF.

This clonotype was counted between two and nine times. The chain employs TRBV27 and TRBJ1-1; 8 positions agree with TRBD1. The junction had 5 bases not matched to a gene; V was cut back by 6 bases and J by 2 bases. The CDR3 extends over 14 amino acids. CDR1 is MNHEY, CDR2 SMNVEV, per germline (reference sequence). The CDR3 sequence: CASRPGQVNTEAFF. CDR3 sequence (DNA): TGTGCCAGCAGACCGGGACAGGTTAACACTGAAGCTTTCTTT.